This entry features one T cell receptor (beta chain) sequence. The record originates from a study of cytomegalovirus exposure and HLA in healthy donors. CDR1 is MDHEN, CDR2 SYDVKM, per germline. V lost 3 bases and J lost 5; bases outside the gene matches: 8. The CDR3 is 15 residues long. A multiplex PCR was run with 60 Vbeta primers and 13 Jbeta primers. This table comes from immunoSEQ multiplex PCR, and its TCRdb copy is limited to in-frame clones, with some not included. Of 160,000 or so clones in the sample, 60% to 80% were seen once. Sequencing was done on a sample of PBMCs. J is TRBJ1-1 and V is TRBV28; 8 bases fit TRBD1. This sequence was found in a woman in her 30s in good health and CMV-seronegative. CDR3 sequence: CASSFARGRQTEAFF. The CDR3 DNA follows: TGTGCCAGCAGTTTTGCCAGGGGGCGTCAAACTGAAGCTTTCTTT.